The clone carrying this T cell receptor beta chain was found many times. Its antigen is undetermined. The data were obtained in a study of human T cells and chemical hapten exposure. Time point meaning: patch test 2, 6 weeks after DPC sensitization. As to treatment: therapeutic diphenylcyclopropenone sensitization with weekly scalp DPC. Researchers sampled blood before each patch test went on. Germline V lookup: CDR1 SQVTM, CDR2 ANQGSEA. This CDR3 comprises 12 residues. V was shortened by 0 bases and J by 7 bases, with 9 bases between the two germline ends. General observations from the study: Significantly greater numbers of large CDR3 similarity clusters came from expanded TCRs than from controls.

In the original analysis: Ranging from roughly 20,000 to 750,000, TCR counts per sample had a median value of approximately 99,000. MiXCR, run by TCRdb on the RACE reads, gives a single entry per CDR3 protein. Here the V and J calls rest on TCRdb's processing, not on the authors' analysis. This sample has about 110,000 distinct CDR3 sequences, with roughly 10% found just once. The chain links TRBV29-1 to TRBJ1-2; D call uncertain. The receptor was derived from a woman in her forties with alopecia areata. Some clones in this sample may be carry-over from other donors' samples. The specimen was whole blood, collected in connection with sensitization to the hapten diphenylcyclopropenone (DPC). The CDR3 nucleotides are TGCAGCGTTGAAGAAGGCCAGTCTGGCTACACCTTC. It codes for CSVEEGQSGYTF.